The 10 T cell receptor beta chains below come from one sample, sequenced in a study of cytomegalovirus exposure and HLA in healthy donors. The study ran its PCR with 60 Vbeta and 13 Jbeta primers. Assay: immunoSEQ multiplex PCR; the TCRdb copy retains only in-frame clones and omits some. The table shows 200,000 or so clones, with roughly 80% occurring only once. Material: PBMCs. These receptors all stem from a man between 50 and 59 years old in good health and CMV-seronegative.

The V call is TRBV7-2, the J call TRBJ1-2, with D possibly matching TRBD1 (5 bases). Germline CDR1 SGHTA, CDR2 FQGNSA. The CDR3 loop spans 12 amino acids. Trimming cost V 5 bases and J 10 bases, with 14 bases left between them. Here the CDR3 DNA reads TGTGCCAGCAGCCCCGGGACTTGGTTCTACACCTTC. Protein product: CASSPGTWFYTF.

In the case of this clone: The sample contains more than one DNA sequence encoding this CDR3. The chain uses TRBV7-2 and TRBJ2-7; D possibly corresponds to TRBD1 (6 bases). From germline, CDR1 is SGHTA and CDR2 FQGNSA. V dropped 1 base and J dropped 1 base, with 11 bases sitting between them. The CDR3 has 15 residues. The DNA for the CDR3 is TGTGCCAGCAGCTTAGGGGGGCAGGGTTCCTACGAGCAGTACTTC. Translating it yields CASSLGGQGSYEQYF.

V gene TRBV2 combines with J gene TRBJ1-3, with no clear D. With 6 bases removed from V and 3 bases from J, the gap between germline ends came to 9 bases. CDR1 and CDR2 from the germline V gene are SNHLY and FYNNEI. This CDR3 has 13 residues. The CDR3 reads CASSRNDGNTIYF. The CDR3 DNA follows: TGTGCCAGCAGCAGGAATGATGGAAACACCATATATTTT.

The chain couples TRBV9 to TRBJ1-2; maybe TRBD1 (6 bases). Germline V gene data show CDR1 as SGDLS and CDR2 as YYNGEE. V lost 3 bases and J 9 bases, leaving 18 bases between the germline ends. The CDR3 is made up of 14 amino acids. The CDR3 here is CASSEGEGVISYTF. The CDR3 region has the DNA TGTGCCAGCAGCGAGGGGGAGGGGGTGATTAGCTACACCTTC.

The CDR3: CASSAGLAGGTAYEQYF. CDR3 sequence (DNA): TGTGCCAGCAGCGCGGGACTAGCGGGGGGAACTGCCTACGAGCAGTACTTC. The chain joins TRBV7-8 to TRBJ2-7; 15 bases agree with TRBD2. This CDR3 region has 17 residues. Germline V CDR1 and CDR2: SGHVS, FQNEAQ. V dropped 5 bases and J dropped 2; count of bases not matched to a gene: 7.

This clone has just a few counts. CDR3 DNA: TGCGCCAGCAGCCAAGCCGGCAGGGGTCAAGAGCCCCAGCATTTT. Its translation is CASSQAGRGQEPQHF. The V call is TRBV4-1, the J call TRBJ1-5; possible D gene TRBD1, 6 bases. The V and J ends lost 1 base and 8 bases respectively, with 15 bases between them. The CDR3 sequence is 15 residues long. Germline loops: CDR1 MGHRA, CDR2 YSYEKL.

The J gene is TRBJ2-2, the V gene TRBV5-6, with 11 bases identical to TRBD1. The CDR3 consists of 15 residues. The germline CDR1 and CDR2 sequences are SGHDT and YYEEEE. V was pared by 4 bases and J by 3 bases, with 2 bases of the junction left unmatched. The CDR3 DNA reads as TGTGCCAGCAGCCAGGGACAGGGGGACACCGGGGAGCTGTTTTTT. This encodes CASSQGQGDTGELFF.

This clone turned up a few times. The J gene is TRBJ1-2, the V gene TRBV4-1; D might be TRBD1 (5 bases). V was cut by 3 bases and J by 8 bases, with 19 bases left in between. Germline CDR1 and CDR2: MGHRA and YSYEKL. The CDR3 spans 15 residues. The CDR3 DNA is TGCGCCAGCAGCCAGCCTATCCGGGGGGGAAACGGCTACACCTTC. It codes for CASSQPIRGGNGYTF.

A single count supports this clone. The chain links TRBV7-6 to TRBJ2-2, with 7 bases aligning to TRBD2. Trimming cost V 5 bases and J 3 bases; bases outside gene matches: 9. The CDR3 has 16 amino acids. Germline V gene data show CDR1 as SGHVS and CDR2 as FNYEAQ. The CDR3 reads CASSTDTSVDTGELFF. The CDR3 DNA sequence: TGTGCCAGCAGCACCGACACTAGCGTCGACACCGGGGAGCTGTTTTTT.

V is TRBV5-1 and J is TRBJ2-3; 10 positions match TRBD1. The V gene's germline CDR1 is SGHRS and CDR2 YFSETQ. The CDR3 length is 14 residues. V trimming: 6 bases; J trimming: 4 bases; junction bases outside the gene matches: 5. The chain's CDR3 is CASTETGGADTQYF. Here the CDR3 DNA reads TGCGCCAGCACTGAGACAGGGGGCGCAGATACGCAGTATTTT.